Presented here are 2 T cell receptor beta chains from one specimen sequenced in a study of graft-versus-host responses after intestinal transplantation. What these receptors recognize is not known. Libraries were prepared by immunoSEQ multiplex PCR; TCRdb keeps only in-frame clonotypes and omits some of them. This sample has tens of thousands of clones; approximately 94% occur once, and the top ten carry around 0.54%. Sequences were derived from unstimulated CD8+ T cells sorted from spleen or lymph node cells, sampled before intestinal transplant. The receptors here all came from a human donor who received an intestinal transplant.

The V call is TRBV14, the J call TRBJ1-2; tentative D call: TRBD1 (5 bases). V was shortened by 10 bases and J by 4 bases, with 19 bases between the two germline ends. The germline V gene has CDR1 SGHDN and CDR2 FVKESK. The CDR3 length is 14 residues. As DNA, the CDR3 is TGTGCCACCACCAATATTCCACAGGTCTATGGCTACACCTTC. Encoded protein: CATTNIPQVYGYTF.

The CDR3, as DNA: TGTGCCAGCAGCTTCTCCGGGACAGGGGGCGGTTACGAGCAGTACTTC. It translates to CASSFSGTGGGYEQYF. The chain has TRBV7-6 and TRBJ2-7; 12 bases fit TRBD1. V lost 3 bases to trimming and J lost 4 bases; unmatched junction nucleotides: 7. The CDR3 is made up of 16 amino acids. Germline V lookup: CDR1 SGHVS, CDR2 FNYEAQ. Supplemented by reference TRBV7-6 and TRBJ2-7, the full variable domain reads GAGVSQSPRYKVTKRGQDVALRCDPISGHVSLYWYRQALGQGPEFLTYFNYEAQQDKSGLPNDRFSAERPEGSISTLTIQRTEQRDSAMYRCASSFSGTGGGYEQYFGPGTRLTVT.